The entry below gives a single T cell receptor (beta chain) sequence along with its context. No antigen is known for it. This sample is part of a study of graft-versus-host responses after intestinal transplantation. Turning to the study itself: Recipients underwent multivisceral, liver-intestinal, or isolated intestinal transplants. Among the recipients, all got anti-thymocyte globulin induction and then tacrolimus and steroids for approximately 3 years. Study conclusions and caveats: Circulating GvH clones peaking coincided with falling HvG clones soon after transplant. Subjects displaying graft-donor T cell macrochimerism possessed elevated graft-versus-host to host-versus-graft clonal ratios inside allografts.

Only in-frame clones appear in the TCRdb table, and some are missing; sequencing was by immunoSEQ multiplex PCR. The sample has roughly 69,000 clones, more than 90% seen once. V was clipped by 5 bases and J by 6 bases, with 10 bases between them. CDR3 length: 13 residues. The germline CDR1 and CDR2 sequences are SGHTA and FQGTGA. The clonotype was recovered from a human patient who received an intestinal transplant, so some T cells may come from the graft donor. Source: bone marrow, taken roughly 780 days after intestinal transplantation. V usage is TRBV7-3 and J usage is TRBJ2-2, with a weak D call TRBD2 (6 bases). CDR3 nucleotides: TGTGCCAGCAGCCTACTAGCTCCCGGGGAGCTGTTTTTT. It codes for CASSLLAPGELFF. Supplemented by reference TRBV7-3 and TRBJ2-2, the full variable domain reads GAGVSQTPSNKVTEKGKYVELRCDPISGHTALYWYRQSLGQGPEFLIYFQGTGAADDSGLPNDRFFAVRPEGSVSTLKIQRTERGDSAVYLCASSLLAPGELFFGEGSRLTVL.